This T cell receptor (beta chain) was sequenced in a study of graft-versus-host responses after intestinal transplantation. As for the study in general: Transplant recipients had multivisceral, liver-intestinal, or isolated intestinal grafts. Anti-thymocyte globulin induction, then tacrolimus and steroids for about 3 years, went to all recipients.

General study findings and limits: Where graft-donor T cell macrochimerism was present, patients had high graft-versus-host to host-versus-graft clonal ratios in allografts.

Sequencing was performed with immunoSEQ multiplex PCR; in TCRdb, only in-frame clones are kept and a portion is missing. The repertoire holds nearly 45,000 clones, with more than 85% as singletons. The germline gives CDR1 MNHNS, CDR2 SASEGT. This CDR3 region has 15 residues. V dropped 4 bases and J dropped 3; count of bases not matched to a gene: 0. Concerning this clone: The antigen is undetermined.

This TCR came from a human patient who received an intestinal transplant, so some T cells may come from the graft donor. The chain has TRBV6-1 and TRBJ2-3, with 14 bases matching TRBD2. The input for sequencing was PBMCs, taken 524 days after transplant. CDR3 DNA sequence: TGTGCCAGCAGTGGGACTAGCGGGAGGACAGATACGCAGTATTTT. Translation: CASSGTSGRTDTQYF.